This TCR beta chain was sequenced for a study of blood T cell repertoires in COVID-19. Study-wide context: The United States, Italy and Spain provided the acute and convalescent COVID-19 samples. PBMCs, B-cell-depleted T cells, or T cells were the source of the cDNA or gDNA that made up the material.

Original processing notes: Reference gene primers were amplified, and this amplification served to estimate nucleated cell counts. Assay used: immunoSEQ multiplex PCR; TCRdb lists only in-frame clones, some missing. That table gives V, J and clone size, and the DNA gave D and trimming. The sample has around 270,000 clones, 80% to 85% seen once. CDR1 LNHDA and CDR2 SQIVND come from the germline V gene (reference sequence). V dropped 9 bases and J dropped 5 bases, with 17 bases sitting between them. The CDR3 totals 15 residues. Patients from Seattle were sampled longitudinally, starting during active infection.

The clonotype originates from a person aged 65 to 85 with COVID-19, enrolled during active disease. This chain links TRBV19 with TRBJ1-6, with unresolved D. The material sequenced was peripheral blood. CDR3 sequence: CASTHTVPNNSPLHF. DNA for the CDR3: TGTGCCAGCACGCATACAGTGCCTAATAATTCACCCCTCCACTTT.